This T cell receptor beta chain was obtained from a study of CD8 T cells in Susac syndrome (dated by TCRdb to about 2019). A note on the overall study: Among the sequenced Susac syndrome patients, about six had clinically active disease and eight were in clinical remission. Repertoire sequencing was used to test whether CD8+ T cell activation and differentiation in Susac syndrome was antigen driven. Susac syndrome patients were therapy-naive, on corticosteroids (some also receiving IVIg), or on IVIg alone at blood withdrawal.

V was cut back by 3 bases and J by 14 bases, leaving a gap of 17 bases between them. The germline V gene (reference sequence) yields SEHNR for CDR1 and FQNEAQ for CDR2. The CDR3, from cysteine to phenylalanine, totals 13 residues. Left in the record is the CDR3 DNA by itself, 39 bases read in frame from the first base. RNA was extracted with the RNeasy kit and 0.5 to 1 ug was reverse transcribed using random hexamers. The immunoSEQ multiplex PCR assay, which covers 54 Vbeta and 13 Jbeta segments, was used to amplify TCR beta CDR3 regions. Bias from PCR amplification was corrected by using a synthetic template baseline for primer optimization and for computational correction. The paper's processing steps were these. Only productive sequences were kept, with reads annotated to V, D and J genes according to IMGT and analyzed in immunoSEQ Analyzer. Clonality was computed as one minus Shannon entropy normalized by log2 of the number of productive unique sequences. Public and private clones were assessed among the 100 most prevalent clones of each patient and control. Susac-specific clones were defined as absent from healthy and MS cohorts, over a thousand published viral clones and other ImmuneACCESS disease sequences. In-frame beta chains were kept once TCRdb had trimmed the public reads at Q25 with fastp and called clones with MiXCR. Rows matching on CDR3 protein sequence are summarized as one entry with the most common DNA and genes. The V and J calls follow TCRdb's processing rather than the paper's. The sample profile shows around 130,000 distinct CDR3 sequences; roughly 95% of them were found once. The ten largest make up roughly 0.14% of the sample.

With respect to this clonotype: Its antigen is still unknown. No base quality information exists; no much larger clone differs at one position.

Peripheral blood CD8+ and CD4+ T cells from healthy donors, Susac syndrome patients and multiple sclerosis patients were profiled using high-throughput TCR beta sequencing. Recently defined diagnostic criteria for definite or probable disease were met by the Susac syndrome patients. Bulk CD8+ and CD4+ T cells were purified magnetically by negative isolation, whereas CD8+ TEMRA cells were enriched by FACS. Blood was collected in EDTA tubes and processed within 24 hours, with PBMCs isolated through density gradient centrifugation. PBMCs destined for TCR sequencing were cryopreserved in liquid nitrogen and later thawed in a 37 °C water bath. A purity of at least 90% was achieved for sorted or isolated CD4+, CD8+ and CD8+ TEMRA cells. Overall results and qualifications from the work: The number of individuals in the TCR sequencing and HLA analysis was acknowledged as relatively small. No clonal expansion was detected in the CD4+ T cell repertoire of Susac syndrome patients.

The chain employs TRBV7-9 and TRBJ2-1; 5 matching bases give a weak D call of TRBD2. The source is a human donor with Susac syndrome. Sample: CD4+ T cells from PBMCs. The CDR3 sequence is CASSLVAPSKEFF. Read as DNA, the sequence is TGTGCCAGCAGCTTGGTAGCGCCCAGCAAGGAGTTCTTC.